The sequence of this T cell receptor (beta chain) was determined in a study of early T cells in non-severe SARS-CoV-2 infection. Study-wide points: VDJdb matching skewed toward anti-spike CD8 responses, missing private and CD4 specificities.

Details on this clonotype: What it binds is not known.

CDR1 and CDR2 from the germline V gene are MDHEN and SYDVKM. CDR3 length equals 12 residues. V lost 6 bases, J lost 0 bases, and 5 bases lay in between. Unique molecular identifiers (one per individual cDNA molecule) were attached. One entry per CDR3 protein results from TCRdb running MiXCR on the 5' RACE reads. The data contain 97,000 or so distinct CDR3 sequences, approximately 14% of them singletons. This receptor was identified in an adult who was a healthcare worker with PCR-confirmed SARS-CoV-2 infection or an uninfected control (not recorded which). Sequencing was carried out using whole blood. The chain is built from TRBV28 and TRBJ1-1, with D uncertain. CDR3 amino acids: CASRLLNTEAFF. In nucleotides, the CDR3 is TGTGCCAGCAGACTATTGAACACTGAAGCTTTCTTT. Drawing the rest from reference TRBV28 and TRBJ1-1, the complete variable domain is DVKVTQSSRYLVKRTGEKVFLECVQDMDHENMFWYRQDPGLGLRLIYFSYDVKMKEKGDIPEGYSVSREKKERFSLILESASTNQTSMYLCASRLLNTEAFFGQGTRLTVV.